What follows is one T cell receptor (beta chain) and its context. V shed 5 bases and J 9 bases; nucleotides not matched to a gene: 8. The germline CDR1 and CDR2 sequences are SEHNR and FQNEAQ (reference sequence). CDR3 length equals 16 residues. The naive CD8 subset, CD45RO-negative cells positively selected for CCR7, excluded terminally differentiated effector memory CD45RA+ cells. The repertoire was sequenced with immunoSEQ multiplex PCR; TCRdb's copy has only in-frame clones and lacks some. The sample gives around 2,100,000 clones, about 95% of which show up once; 1.2% is in the top ten. The data originate from a study of shared clonotypes between healthy human individuals.

V usage is TRBV7-9 and J usage is TRBJ2-1; the match to TRBD2 covers 15 bases. This receptor was taken from a man younger than 35 in good health. Sequenced input: naive CD8+ T cells sorted from blood. The CDR3 region has the DNA TGTGCCAGCAGCGACGGACTAGCGGGAGGGCCAGCTGAGCAGTTCTTC. This sequence encodes CASSDGLAGGPAEQFF.